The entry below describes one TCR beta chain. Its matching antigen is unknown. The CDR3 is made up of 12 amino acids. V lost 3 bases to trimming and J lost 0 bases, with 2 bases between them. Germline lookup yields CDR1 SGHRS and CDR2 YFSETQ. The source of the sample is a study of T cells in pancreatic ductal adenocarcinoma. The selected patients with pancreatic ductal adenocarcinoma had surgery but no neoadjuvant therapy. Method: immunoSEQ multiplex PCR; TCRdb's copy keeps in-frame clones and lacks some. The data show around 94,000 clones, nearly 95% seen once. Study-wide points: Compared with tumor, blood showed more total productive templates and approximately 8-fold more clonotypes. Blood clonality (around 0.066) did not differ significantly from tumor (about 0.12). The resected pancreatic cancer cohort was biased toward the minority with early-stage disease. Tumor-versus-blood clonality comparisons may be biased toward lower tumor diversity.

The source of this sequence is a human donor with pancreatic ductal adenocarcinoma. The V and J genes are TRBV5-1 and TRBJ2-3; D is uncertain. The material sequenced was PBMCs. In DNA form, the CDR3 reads TGCGCCAGCAGCTCTAGCACAGATACGCAGTATTTT. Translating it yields CASSSSTDTQYF.